The entry below describes one T cell receptor (beta chain). This clonotype was observed a handful of times. Its antigen remains unidentified. Base qualities are not provided; no much larger clone lies one nucleotide away. Libraries were prepared through PCR. The sequencing machine was an Illumina HiSeq 2500. Molecular barcoding was employed in the preparation of TCR libraries, with unique molecular identifiers being used to normalize TCRbeta repertoire quantification. The raw public data were reprocessed by TCRdb itself: fastp quality trimming at Q25, MiXCR clonotype calling, in-frame beta chains only. One record per CDR3 amino acid sequence lists the most common genes and DNA. Present in this sample are hundreds of thousands of distinct CDR3 sequences, 10% to 15% of which were seen just once. The top ten hold 2.2% of the sample. The sample's treatment or condition label, in plain terms: allogeneic hematopoietic cell transplantation with graft depleted of TCRalphabeta T cells and CD19 B cells. Transplant recipients were children who received TCRalphabeta/CD19-depleted allogeneic hematopoietic cell grafts.

This record belongs to a study of T-cell reconstitution after alpha-beta-depleted transplantation in children (dated by TCRdb to 2015 to 2016). For context, the study as a whole: The study quantitatively tracked T-cell immune reconstitution after TCRalphabeta/CD19-depleted allogeneic hematopoietic cell transplantation in children using TCR repertoire profiling. The paper as a whole reports these results and caveats: Apparently early alphabetaT-cell count recovery about two months after transplant reportedly relied on only several hundred rapidly expanded clones derived from non-depleted graft cells. Over subsequent months, a decline in hyperexpanded clone frequencies was noted, and after one year, T-cell counts and TCRbeta diversity were mostly ascribed to newly produced T cells. In some patients, the high TCRbeta diversity seen at day 60 was put down to recipient T cells and intrathymic progenitors that had survived conditioning.

Per the germline V gene (reference sequence), DFQATT is the CDR1 and SNEGSKA is the CDR2. Relative to germline, V is 6 bases shorter and J is 5 bases shorter, with 28 bases between their ends. The CDR3 runs 17 residues from the cysteine to the phenylalanine. CDR3 DNA only is kept here, 51 bases in frame from base 1. In this chain, TRBV20-1 is recombined with TRBJ2-5; the D match is possibly TRBD1 or TRBD2, with 6 bases aligned in each. The sequencing used PBMCs, mostly from graft donor cells, collected 360 days after TCRalphabeta/CD19-depleted stem cell transplant. This receptor was obtained from a male patient aged 5 to 17 who had a stem cell transplant for acute myeloid leukemia, so the T cells may come from the graft donor. The CDR3 protein: CSALIPRGGWPPETQYF. The bases read TGCAGTGCCCTAATCCCCAGGGGAGGCTGGCCCCCGGAGACCCAGTACTTC.